These 15 T cell receptor beta chains share one sample of origin, sequenced in a study of CD8 T cells in ankylosing spondylitis. Study conclusions and caveats: Seemingly characteristic of ankylosing spondylitis blood was a TCR beta motif consisting of 7 or 8 highly homologous variants.

TCRdb re-derived calls from the 5' RACE reads in MiXCR, one entry per CDR3 protein. The data contain some 840,000 distinct CDR3 sequences, about 10% of them singletons. Antigen specificity for these receptors is unknown. The material sequenced was blood, either unsorted or a sorted T cell fraction (not recorded which). Every receptor here comes from a male donor with ankylosing spondylitis.

This clonotype was counted only a few times. This rearrangement joins TRBV15 to TRBJ2-1; TRBD2 matches 12 bases. V shed 0 bases and J 3 bases; nucleotides not matched to a gene: 3. Germline V CDR1 and CDR2: LNHNV, YYDKDF (reference sequence). This CDR3 has 17 residues. CDR3 sequence reads: CATSRDKGLAGYNEQFF. In DNA form, the CDR3 reads TGTGCCACCAGCAGAGATAAGGGACTAGCGGGCTACAATGAGCAGTTCTTC.

This clonotype appeared many times. The chain recombines TRBV5-6 with TRBJ1-5; D uncertain. CDR1 SGHDT and CDR2 YYEEEE come from the germline V gene. The CDR3 totals 13 residues. Trimming shortened V by 3 bases and J by 3 bases, and 7 bases separated the two germline ends. CDR3 DNA: TGTGCCAGCAGCTCGTCAGTCAATCAGCCCCAGCATTTT. It codes for CASSSSVNQPQHF.

This clonotype was found a few times. The chain couples TRBV7-9 to TRBJ2-5; 9 bases match TRBD1. The length of the CDR3 is 15 residues. Germline assignment: CDR1 SEHNR and CDR2 FQNEAQ (reference sequence). The J segment lost 5 bases and the V segment lost 4 bases, leaving 8 bases of the junction unmatched. The CDR3 nucleotides are TGTGCCAGCAGCTGGACCGGGACAGGGATGGAGACCCAGTACTTC. It yields the protein CASSWTGTGMETQYF.

This sequence joins TRBV2 and TRBJ2-3; D remains ambiguous. The CDR3 has 13 residues. From germline, CDR1 is SNHLY and CDR2 FYNNEI. The V and J ends lost 5 bases and 6 bases respectively, with 12 bases between them. The CDR3 protein is CASSRTVGDTQYF. The CDR3 nucleotides read TGTGCCAGCAGTCGGACGGTGGGGGATACGCAGTATTTT.

The chain carries TRBV6-2 or TRBV6-3 and TRBJ2-7, with 10 bases identical to TRBD1. The trim removed 8 bases at V and 4 bases at J, leaving 8 bases unmatched. This CDR3 comprises 14 residues. Germline assignment: CDR1 MNHEY and CDR2 SVGEGT. CDR3 sequence: CASRDRGPRYEQYF. The CDR3 nucleotides read TGTGCCAGCCGCGACAGGGGGCCAAGGTACGAGCAGTACTTC.

This clonotype was recorded a few times. The chain couples TRBV20-1 to TRBJ2-2; D ambiguous. Germline values: CDR1 DFQATT, CDR2 SNEGSKA (reference sequence). Trimming took off 6 bases at V and 6 bases at J, with 26 bases between the two ends. The CDR3 spans 17 residues. The CDR3 DNA is TGCAGTGCCCGATACTATGTTGGAGCGAATGATCCCGGGGAGCTGTTTTTT. As protein: CSARYYVGANDPGELFF.

The chain is built from TRBV7-2 and TRBJ1-1; 8 bases line up with TRBD1. CDR1 is SGHTA and CDR2 is FQGNSA in the germline V gene. The J segment lost 4 bases and the V segment lost 1 base, leaving 5 bases of the junction unmatched. There are 15 residues in the CDR3. CDR3 sequence reads: CASSLGQGWGTEAFF. Written as DNA, the CDR3 is TGTGCCAGCAGCTTAGGACAGGGGTGGGGCACTGAAGCTTTCTTT.

In this sample, this clonotype turned up a few times. The chain carries TRBV5-1 and TRBJ2-3; possible D gene TRBD2, 6 bases. The V gene's germline CDR1 is SGHRS and CDR2 YFSETQ. The CDR3 loop spans 14 amino acids. Trimming removed 5 bases from V and 6 bases from J, with 16 bases in between. As DNA, the CDR3 is TGCGCCAGCAGGTGGGGGGACGTTTGGGATACGCAGTATTTT. This codes for CASRWGDVWDTQYF.

This clonotype was detected many times. The chain links TRBV7-2 to TRBJ2-7; D remains ambiguous. Germline values: CDR1 SGHTA, CDR2 FQGNSA. The CDR3 has 14 amino acids. Trimming removed 1 base at V and 1 base at J, with 8 bases between. The CDR3 bases are TGTGCCAGCAGCTTAGACCTCAGTTCCTACGAGCAGTACTTC. Protein sequence: CASSLDLSSYEQYF.

V gene TRBV20-1 combines with J gene TRBJ1-1, with 9 nucleotides matching TRBD1. The CDR3 is made up of 13 amino acids. Unmatched junction bases numbered 10, after V lost 6 bases and J lost 8 bases. CDR1 and CDR2 (germline): DFQATT, SNEGSKA (reference sequence). The CDR3 loop reads CSAESGTGKEAFF. The CDR3 bases are TGCAGTGCGGAAAGCGGGACAGGGAAGGAAGCTTTCTTT.

J is TRBJ2-5 and V is TRBV7-2; weak D call: TRBD2 (6 bases). Germline CDR1 SGHTA, CDR2 FQGNSA. CDR3 length: 15 residues. The germline V and J ends were trimmed by 5 bases and 3 bases, with 16 bases remaining between them. CDR3 DNA: TGTGCCAGCAGCGCCTACGGGACTCTTAAAGAGACCCAGTACTTC. This gives the protein CASSAYGTLKETQYF.

This clonotype was seen repeatedly, ten times or more. The chain is built from TRBV29-1 and TRBJ2-7, with a tentative D call TRBD1 (5 bases). The CDR3 spans 13 residues. V lost 4 bases and J lost 0, with 10 bases in between. Germline assignment: CDR1 SQVTM and CDR2 ANQGSEA. This CDR3 is CSVAGHLSYEQYF. In DNA form, the CDR3 reads TGCAGCGTTGCAGGACACCTCTCCTACGAGCAGTACTTC.

This clonotype came up a few times. The chain uses TRBV4-1 and TRBJ2-5, with no clear D. With 4 bases removed from V and 2 bases from J, the gap between germline ends came to 14 bases. Germline values: CDR1 MGHRA, CDR2 YSYEKL. The CDR3 is 15 residues long. CDR3 DNA sequence: TGCGCCAGCAGCCGCTCACCCGGGTCACAAGAGACCCAGTACTTC. Protein sequence: CASSRSPGSQETQYF.

This clonotype was recorded many times. The chain joins TRBV5-1 to TRBJ2-2, with TRBD1 identical over 8 bases. With V trimmed by 3 bases and J by 0 bases, 1 base remained unmatched. Germline V lookup: CDR1 SGHRS, CDR2 YFSETQ. The CDR3 runs to 15 residues. The CDR3 DNA follows: TGCGCCAGCAGCTGGACAGGGCCGAACACCGGGGAGCTGTTTTTT. It encodes CASSWTGPNTGELFF.

This clonotype has more than one count but fewer than ten. The chain is built from TRBV2 and TRBJ2-1; D remains unclear. The CDR3 has 11 residues. V dropped 7 bases and J dropped 9 bases, with 10 bases sitting between them. Germline loops: CDR1 SNHLY, CDR2 FYNNEI. For the CDR3, the DNA is TGTGCCAGCAAACCATACGGTGAGCAGTTCTTC. This sequence encodes CASKPYGEQFF.